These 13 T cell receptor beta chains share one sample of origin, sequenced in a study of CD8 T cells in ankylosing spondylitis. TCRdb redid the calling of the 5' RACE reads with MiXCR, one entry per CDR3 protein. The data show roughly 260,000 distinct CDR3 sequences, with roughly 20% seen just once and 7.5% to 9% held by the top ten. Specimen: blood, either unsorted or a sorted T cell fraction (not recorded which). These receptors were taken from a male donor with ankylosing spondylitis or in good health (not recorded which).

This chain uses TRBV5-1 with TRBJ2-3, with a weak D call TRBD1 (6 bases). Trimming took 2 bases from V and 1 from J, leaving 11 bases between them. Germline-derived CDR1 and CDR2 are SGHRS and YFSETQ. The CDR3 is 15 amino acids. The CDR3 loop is CASSLQGMGTDTQYF. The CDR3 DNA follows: TGCGCCAGCAGCTTACAGGGAATGGGCACAGATACGCAGTATTTT.

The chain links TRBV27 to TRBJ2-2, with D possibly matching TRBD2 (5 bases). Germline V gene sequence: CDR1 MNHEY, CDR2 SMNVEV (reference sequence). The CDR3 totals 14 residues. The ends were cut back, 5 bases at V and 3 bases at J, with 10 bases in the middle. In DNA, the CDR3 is TGTGCCAGCAGTACGTGGGGAGACACCGGGGAGCTGTTTTTT. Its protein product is CASSTWGDTGELFF.

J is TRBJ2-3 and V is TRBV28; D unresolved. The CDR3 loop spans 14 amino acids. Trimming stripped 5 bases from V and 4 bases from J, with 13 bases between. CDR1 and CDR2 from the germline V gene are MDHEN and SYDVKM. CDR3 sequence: CASSPRPPPDTQYF. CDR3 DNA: TGTGCCAGCAGTCCGCGGCCCCCTCCAGATACGCAGTATTTT. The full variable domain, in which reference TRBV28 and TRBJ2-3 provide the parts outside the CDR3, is DVKVTQSSRYLVKRTGEKVFLECVQDMDHENMFWYRQDPGLGLRLIYFSYDVKMKEKGDIPEGYSVSREKKERFSLILESASTNQTSMYLCASSPRPPPDTQYFGPGTRLTVL.

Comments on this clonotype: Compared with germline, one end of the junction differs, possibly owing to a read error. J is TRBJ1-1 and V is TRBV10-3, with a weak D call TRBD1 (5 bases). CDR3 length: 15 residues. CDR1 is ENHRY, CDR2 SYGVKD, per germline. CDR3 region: CAISGNGHVNNEAFF. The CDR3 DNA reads TGTGCCATCAGTGGAAATGGACACGTGAACAATGAAGCTTTCTTT.

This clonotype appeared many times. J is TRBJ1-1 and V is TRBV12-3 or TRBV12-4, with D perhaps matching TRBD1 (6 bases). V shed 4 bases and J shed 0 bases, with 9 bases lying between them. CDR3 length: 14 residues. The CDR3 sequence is CASSYRVMNTEAFF. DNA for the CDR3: TGTGCCAGCAGTTACAGGGTCATGAACACTGAAGCTTTCTTT.

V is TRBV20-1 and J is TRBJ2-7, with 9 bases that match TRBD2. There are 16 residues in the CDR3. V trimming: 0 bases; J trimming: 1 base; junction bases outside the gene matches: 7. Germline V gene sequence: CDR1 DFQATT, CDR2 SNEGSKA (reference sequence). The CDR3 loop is CSARDASGATSYEQYV. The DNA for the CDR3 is TGCAGTGCTAGAGACGCTAGCGGGGCAACATCCTACGAGCAGTACGTC.

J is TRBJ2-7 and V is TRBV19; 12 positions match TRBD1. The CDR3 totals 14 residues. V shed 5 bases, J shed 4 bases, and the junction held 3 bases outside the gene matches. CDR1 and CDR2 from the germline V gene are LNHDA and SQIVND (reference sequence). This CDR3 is CASSPGQGAYEQYV. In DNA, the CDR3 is TGTGCCAGTAGTCCGGGACAGGGGGCATACGAGCAGTACGTC.

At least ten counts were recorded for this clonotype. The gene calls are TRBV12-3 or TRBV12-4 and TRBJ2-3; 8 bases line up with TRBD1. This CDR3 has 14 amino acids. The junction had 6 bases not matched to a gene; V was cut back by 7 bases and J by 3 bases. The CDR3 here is CASIKTGATDTQYF. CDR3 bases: TGTGCCAGCATTAAGACAGGGGCAACAGATACGCAGTATTTT.

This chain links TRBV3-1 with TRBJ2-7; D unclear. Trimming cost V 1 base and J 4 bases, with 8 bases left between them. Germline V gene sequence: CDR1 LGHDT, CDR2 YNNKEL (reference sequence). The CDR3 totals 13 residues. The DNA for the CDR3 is TGTGCCAGCAGCCAAGCCTTGAGTTACGAGCAGTACGTC. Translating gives CASSQALSYEQYV.

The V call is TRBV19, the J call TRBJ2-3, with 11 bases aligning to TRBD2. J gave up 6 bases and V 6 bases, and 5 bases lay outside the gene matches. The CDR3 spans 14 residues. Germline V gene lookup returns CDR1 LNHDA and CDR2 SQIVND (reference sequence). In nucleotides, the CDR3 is TGTGCCAGTAGCCGACTAGCGGGATGGGATACGCAGTATTTT. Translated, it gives CASSRLAGWDTQYF. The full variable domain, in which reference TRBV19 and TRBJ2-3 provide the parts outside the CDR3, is DGGITQSPKYLFRKEGQNVTLSCEQNLNHDAMYWYRQDPGQGLRLIYYSQIVNDFQKGDIAEGYSVSREKKESFPLTVTSAQKNPTAFYLCASSRLAGWDTQYFGPGTRLTVL.

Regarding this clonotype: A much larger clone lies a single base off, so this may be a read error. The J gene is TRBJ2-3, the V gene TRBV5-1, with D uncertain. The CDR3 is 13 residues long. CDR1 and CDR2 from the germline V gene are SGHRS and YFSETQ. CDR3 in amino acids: CVSSPAGADTQYF. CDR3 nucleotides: TGCGTCAGCAGCCCCGCAGGCGCGGATACGCAGTATTTT.

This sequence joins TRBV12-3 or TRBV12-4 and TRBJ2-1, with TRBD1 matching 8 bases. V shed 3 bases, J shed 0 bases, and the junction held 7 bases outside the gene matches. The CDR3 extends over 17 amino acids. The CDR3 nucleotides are TGTGCCAGCAGTTTCGGGTTAGGACAGGGCTCCTACAATGAGCAGTTCTTC. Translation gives CASSFGLGQGSYNEQFF.

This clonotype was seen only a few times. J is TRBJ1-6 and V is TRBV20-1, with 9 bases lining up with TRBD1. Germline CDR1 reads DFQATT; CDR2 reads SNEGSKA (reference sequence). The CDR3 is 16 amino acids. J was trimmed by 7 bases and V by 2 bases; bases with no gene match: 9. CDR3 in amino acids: CSARSALGQGNSPLHF. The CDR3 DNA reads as TGCAGTGCTAGAAGCGCCTTGGGACAGGGAAATTCACCCCTCCACTTT.